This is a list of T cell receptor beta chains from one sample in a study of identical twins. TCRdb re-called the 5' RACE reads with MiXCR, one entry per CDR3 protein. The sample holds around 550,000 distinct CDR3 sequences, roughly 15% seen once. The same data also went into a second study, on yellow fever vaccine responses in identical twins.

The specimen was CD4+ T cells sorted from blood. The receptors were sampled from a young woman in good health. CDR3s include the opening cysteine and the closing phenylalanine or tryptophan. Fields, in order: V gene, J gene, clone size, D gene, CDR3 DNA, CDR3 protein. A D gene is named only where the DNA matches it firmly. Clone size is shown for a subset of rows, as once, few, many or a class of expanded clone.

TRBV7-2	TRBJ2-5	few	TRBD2	TGTGCCAGCAGCGCCGGGGGGTACCAAGAGACCCAGTACTTC	CASSAGGYQETQYF
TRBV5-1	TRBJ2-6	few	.	TGCGCCAGCAGGTCACGGGCCAACGTCCTGACTTTC	CASRSRANVLTF
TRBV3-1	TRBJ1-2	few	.	TGTGCCAGCAGCCAAATCTTCTATGGCTACACCTTC	CASSQIFYGYTF
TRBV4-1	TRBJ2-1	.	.	TGCGCCAGCAGCCAAGGACAGTCCGGACCTAGATACAATGAGCAGTTCTTC	CASSQGQSGPRYNEQFF
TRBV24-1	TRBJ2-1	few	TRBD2	TGTGCCACCAGTTTTGGGGGAGGGGTCTCCTACAATGAGCAGTTCTTC	CATSFGGGVSYNEQFF
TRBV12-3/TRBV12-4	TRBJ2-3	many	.	TGTGCCAGCAGTTCCAGGGACCCCTCTAGCACAGATACGCAGTATTTT	CASSSRDPSSTDTQYF
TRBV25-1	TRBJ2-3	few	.	TGTGCCAGCAGTGATTTTTCGGATACGCAGTATTTT	CASSDFSDTQYF
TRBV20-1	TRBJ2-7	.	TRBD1	TGCAGTGCCTTCTTGACAGGGAGCAGCGGTGAGCAGTACTTC	CSAFLTGSSGEQYF
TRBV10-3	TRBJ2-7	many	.	TGTGCCACGCTTTCGGGCGTCTCTCGTACAGGCGAGCAGTACTTC	CATLSGVSRTGEQYF
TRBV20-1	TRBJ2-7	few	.	TGCAGTGCTAGTGACGGCCCCCCGTGGGAGCAGTACTTC	CSASDGPPWEQYF
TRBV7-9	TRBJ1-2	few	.	TGTGCCAGCAGCTCCACTATTGGGGGGACGACCTCGCTTGGCTACACCTTC	CASSSTIGGTTSLGYTF
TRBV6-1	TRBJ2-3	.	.	TGTGCCAGCAGCTTCACCACAGGGAACACAGATACGCAGTATTTT	CASSFTTGNTDTQYF
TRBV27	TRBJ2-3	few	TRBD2	TGTGCCAGCAGTTTAACGGCGGGAGGCAGCACAGATACGCAGTATTTT	CASSLTAGGSTDTQYF
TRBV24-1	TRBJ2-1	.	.	TGTGCCACCAGTGACCCGGGCCTAGGGACCAATGAGCAGTTCTTC	CATSDPGLGTNEQFF
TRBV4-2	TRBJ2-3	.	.	TGTGCCAGCAGCCAAGATGTAGCGGCACTAGATACGCAGTATTTT	CASSQDVAALDTQYF
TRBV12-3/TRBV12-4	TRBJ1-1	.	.	TGTGCCAGCAGTTTATATCCGGGTCCTACTGAAGCTTTCTTT	CASSLYPGPTEAFF
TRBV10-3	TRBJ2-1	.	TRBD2	TGTGCCATCAGCAGGACTAGCGGGGACGTCAATGAGCAGTTCTTC	CAISRTSGDVNEQFF
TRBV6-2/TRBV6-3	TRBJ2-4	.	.	TGTGCCAGCAGTGACGGGACCCCAAACATTCAGTACTTC	CASSDGTPNIQYF
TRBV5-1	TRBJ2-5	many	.	TGCGCCAGCAGCTCGGGGGGACATGACAGCTTTCAAGAGACCCAGTACTTC	CASSSGGHDSFQETQYF
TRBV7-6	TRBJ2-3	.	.	TGTGCCAGCAGCTTTTATTTTGGGGATGGCACAGATACGCAGTATTTT	CASSFYFGDGTDTQYF
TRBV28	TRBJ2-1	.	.	TGTGCCAGCGGACTTGGGGCCTCGGCGCGGATTGAGCAGTTCTTC	CASGLGASARIEQFF
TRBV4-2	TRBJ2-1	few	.	TGTGCCAGCAGCCAAGATCCCGGCCGCAATGAGCAGTTCTTC	CASSQDPGRNEQFF
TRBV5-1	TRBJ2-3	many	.	TGCGCCAGCAGGGTCGGGACTCTTAGCACAGATACGCAGTATTTT	CASRVGTLSTDTQYF
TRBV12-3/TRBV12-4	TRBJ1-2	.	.	TGTGCCAGCAGTCCACGCGAAGGGGGGAACTATGGCTACACCTTC	CASSPREGGNYGYTF
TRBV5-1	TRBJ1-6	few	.	TGCGCCAGCAGCTTGCTGGGGGTGATAGGTTCACCCCTCCACTTT	CASSLLGVIGSPLHF
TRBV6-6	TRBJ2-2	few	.	TGTGCCAGCAGGAATATTGAGGCCGGGGAGCTGTTTTTT	CASRNIEAGELFF
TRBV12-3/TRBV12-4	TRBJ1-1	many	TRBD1	TGTGCCAGCATTGAACAGGGGGCTGGAGAAGCTTTCTTT	CASIEQGAGEAFF